This T cell receptor (beta chain) was observed in a study of a mutant IDH1 vaccine in newly diagnosed glioma. Some clones are missing from TCRdb's copy, which holds only in-frame ones; the method was immunoSEQ multiplex PCR. Of around 60,000 clones listed, roughly 90% were seen once; the top ten hold more than 1.5%. About this clone itself: Its antigen remains unknown.

Noted time point: week 11, during vaccination. Doses of 300 ug of mutant IDH1 20-mer peptide were given with topical imiquimod. Germline assignment: CDR1 MDHEN and CDR2 SYDVKM. The CDR3 totals 14 residues. V was shortened by 8 bases and J by 2 bases, with 15 bases between the two germline ends. The clonotype originates from a man aged 40-50 years with glioma. This sequence joins TRBV28 and TRBJ1-1, with D tentatively TRBD1 (6 bases). The sequencing used PBMCs, collected from a glioma patient whose treatment included an IDH1 peptide vaccine. The CDR3, as DNA: TGTGCCAGCCTTGATAGAGGGGGAAACACTGAAGCTTTCTTT. This translates into CASLDRGGNTEAFF.